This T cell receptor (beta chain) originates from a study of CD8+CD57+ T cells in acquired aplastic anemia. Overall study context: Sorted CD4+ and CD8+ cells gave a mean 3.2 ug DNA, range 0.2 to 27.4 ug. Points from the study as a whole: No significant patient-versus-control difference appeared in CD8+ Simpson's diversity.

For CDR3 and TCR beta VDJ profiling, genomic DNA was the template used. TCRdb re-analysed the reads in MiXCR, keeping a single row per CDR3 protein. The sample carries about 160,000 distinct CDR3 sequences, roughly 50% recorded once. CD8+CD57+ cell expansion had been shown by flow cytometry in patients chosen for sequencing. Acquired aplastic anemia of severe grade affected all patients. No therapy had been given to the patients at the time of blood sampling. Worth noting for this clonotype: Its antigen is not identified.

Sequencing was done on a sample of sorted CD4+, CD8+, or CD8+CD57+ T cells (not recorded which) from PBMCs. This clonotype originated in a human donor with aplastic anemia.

Written as DNA, the CDR3 is TGTGCCAGCAGTTATTTGGAGGGGACCGGGGAGCTGTTTTTT. Encoded protein: CASSYLEGTGELFF. This chain joins TRBV6-5 and TRBJ2-2; D is possibly TRBD2 (6 bases). CDR1 is MNHEY, CDR2 SVGAGI, per germline. Trimming took off 3 bases at V and 5 bases at J, with 10 bases between the two ends. CDR3 size: 14 residues.